Shown below are 18 T cell receptor beta chains from a single sample sequenced in a study of PD-1 blockade in mismatch repair-deficient tumors. TCRdb's copy holds only in-frame clones and misses some; the assay was immunoSEQ multiplex PCR. The table includes around 62,000 clones, about 72% detected once. The sequencing used peripheral blood, collected 2 weeks after starting pembrolizumab. Every receptor here comes from an adult with mismatch repair-deficient cancer.

The chain couples TRBV5-1 to TRBJ1-1; 8 bases align to TRBD1. This CDR3 has 15 residues. Germline V gives CDR1 SGHRS, CDR2 YFSETQ. V trimming: 3 bases; J trimming: 3 bases; junction bases outside the gene matches: 7. CDR3: CASSSDRAVDTEAFF. CDR3 coding DNA: TGCGCCAGCAGCTCGGACAGGGCGGTGGACACTGAAGCTTTCTTT. Filled out from reference TRBV5-1 and TRBJ1-1, the complete variable domain reads KAGVTQTPRYLIKTRGQQVTLSCSPISGHRSVSWYQQTPGQGLQFLFEYFSETQRNKGNFPGRFSGRQFSNSRSEMNVSTLELGDSALYLCASSSDRAVDTEAFFGQGTRLTVV.

This clone was observed a few times. J is TRBJ1-1 and V is TRBV5-4; tentatively, D is TRBD1 (6 bases). Germline V gene lookup returns CDR1 SGHNT and CDR2 YYREEE (reference sequence). V lost 1 base, J lost 0 bases, and 10 bases lay in between. This CDR3 contains 15 residues. CDR3 region: CASSLPGAMNTEAFF. The CDR3 nucleotides are TGTGCCAGCAGCTTGCCAGGGGCCATGAACACTGAAGCTTTCTTT. The variable domain in full, with the rest retrieved from reference TRBV5-4 and TRBJ1-1, is ETGVTQSPTHLIKTRGQQVTLRCSSQSGHNTVSWYQQALGQGPQFIFQYYREEENGRGNFPPRFSGLQFPNYSSELNVNALELDDSALYLCASSLPGAMNTEAFFGQGTRLTVV.

This clone was recorded once. The V and J genes are TRBV5-1 and TRBJ2-7, with 12 bases fitting TRBD2. V dropped 0 bases and J dropped 0; count of bases not matched to a gene: 4. CDR1 SGHRS and CDR2 YFSETQ come from the germline V gene. The CDR3 covers 17 residues. In DNA, the CDR3 is TGCGCCAGCAGCTTGGCAATGACTAGCGGGAGCTCCTACGAGCAGTACTTC. This translates into CASSLAMTSGSSYEQYF.

The CDR3 reads CASSDPLRQGNQPQHF. The CDR3 DNA reads as TGTGCCAGCAGTGACCCGTTGAGACAGGGTAATCAGCCCCAGCATTTT. The V call is TRBV6-4, the J call TRBJ1-5, with TRBD1 matching over 7 bases. V shed 2 bases, J shed 4 bases, and the junction held 8 bases outside the gene matches. CDR3 length equals 16 residues. Germline V gives CDR1 MRHNA, CDR2 SNTAGT.

This clone was found a few times. The chain carries TRBV28 and TRBJ1-5; tentative D call: TRBD1 (6 bases). The ends were cut back, 5 bases at V and 7 bases at J, with 15 bases in the middle. The CDR3 covers 14 residues. Germline CDR1 MDHEN, CDR2 SYDVKM. CDR3 nucleotides: TGTGCCAGCAGTACCACCACAGGGAACCAGCCCCAGCATTTT. The encoded protein is CASSTTTGNQPQHF.

The sample holds one count of this clone. Within the sample, other DNA sequences also encode this same CDR3. The chain couples TRBV18 to TRBJ1-1, with TRBD1 matching 9 bases. V shed 2 bases and J 5 bases; nucleotides not matched to a gene: 0. CDR3 length: 13 residues. Germline assignment: CDR1 KGHSH and CDR2 LQKENI. The chain's CDR3 is CASSPGQGTEAFF. Here the CDR3 DNA reads TGTGCCAGCTCACCAGGACAGGGGACTGAAGCTTTCTTT.

This chain connects TRBV19 to TRBJ1-5; D is perhaps TRBD1 (6 bases). The V end lost 3 bases, the J end lost 9 bases, and 12 bases lay between the germline ends. Germline loops: CDR1 LNHDA, CDR2 SQIVND (reference sequence). CDR3 length equals 13 residues. The CDR3 loop is CASSMGPTGPQHF. The CDR3 bases are TGTGCCAGTAGTATGGGGCCGACAGGGCCCCAGCATTTT.

The V and J genes are TRBV19 and TRBJ2-7; D ambiguous. The germline V gene has CDR1 LNHDA and CDR2 SQIVND (reference sequence). V was clipped by 4 bases and J by 5 bases, with 15 bases between them. The CDR3 covers 14 residues. In nucleotides, the CDR3 is TGTGCCAGTAGTAGGGAAGTCCGGAACCACGAGCAGTACTTC. Amino acids: CASSREVRNHEQYF. The full variable domain, its missing parts supplied by reference TRBV19 and TRBJ2-7, is DGGITQSPKYLFRKEGQNVTLSCEQNLNHDAMYWYRQDPGQGLRLIYYSQIVNDFQKGDIAEGYSVSREKKESFPLTVTSAQKNPTAFYLCASSREVRNHEQYFGPGTRLTVT.

The CDR3 region is CASSTGGRQPQHF. The CDR3 DNA sequence: TGTGCCAGCAGTACGGGGGGGCGTCAGCCCCAGCATTTT. J is TRBJ1-5 and V is TRBV2, with D possibly TRBD1 on 6 matching bases. The CDR3 is 13 residues long. CDR1 SNHLY and CDR2 FYNNEI come from the germline V gene. V shed 5 bases and J shed 6 bases, with 11 bases lying between them.

The gene calls are TRBV5-1 and TRBJ1-5; D perhaps matches TRBD1 (5 bases). The CDR3 has 16 residues. Germline V CDR1 and CDR2: SGHRS, YFSETQ. V gave up 0 bases and J gave up 6 bases, with 16 bases separating them. The CDR3 region is CASSLEGLGFGQPQHF. DNA of the CDR3: TGCGCCAGCAGCTTGGAGGGGCTCGGATTTGGTCAGCCCCAGCATTTT.

The count of this clone is one. CDR3 sequence reads: CASRGTGLRTDTQYF. CDR3 DNA sequence: TGTGCCAGCAGGGGGACAGGGCTTCGAACAGATACGCAGTATTTT. This chain uses TRBV2 with TRBJ2-3; 9 bases are a match to TRBD1. CDR3 length equals 15 residues. The germline V gene has CDR1 SNHLY and CDR2 FYNNEI. The V gene end was trimmed by 6 bases and the J gene end by 3 bases; junction bases not matched to a gene: 7.

V and J are TRBV7-9 and TRBJ2-1, with D perhaps TRBD2 (6 bases). Trimming cost V 6 bases and J 0 bases, with 12 bases left between them. This CDR3 is built from 15 residues. The germline V gene has CDR1 SEHNR and CDR2 FQNEAQ (reference sequence). CDR3 in DNA: TGTGCCAGCAGTTATGTGCGGGACTCCTACAATGAGCAGTTCTTC. This translates into CASSYVRDSYNEQFF.

The J gene is TRBJ2-3, the V gene TRBV5-1; D could derive from TRBD1 or TRBD2 (6 bases each). CDR1 and CDR2 from the germline V gene are SGHRS and YFSETQ. The length of the CDR3 is 15 residues. V lost 3 bases and J lost 2, with 13 bases in between. In DNA form, the CDR3 reads TGCGCCAGCAGCTCGTATTCGGGGGCCACAGATACGCAGTATTTT. This gives the protein CASSSYSGATDTQYF.

The chain is built from TRBV5-8 and TRBJ1-5; D not resolved. The CDR3 is 15 residues long. Germline V gives CDR1 SGHTS, CDR2 YDEGEE. Trimming stripped 2 bases from V and 0 bases from J, with 9 bases between. DNA for the CDR3: TGTGCCAGCAGCTTTCGCCCGTATAGCAATCAGCCCCAGCATTTT. This translates into CASSFRPYSNQPQHF.

V usage is TRBV19 and J usage is TRBJ2-3, with D possibly being TRBD1 (5 bases). In germline, CDR1 is LNHDA, CDR2 SQIVND (reference sequence). Deletions cut 1 base from V and 2 bases from J, with 13 bases between. CDR3 size: 16 residues. The CDR3 bases are TGTGCCAGTAGTATAGGTGACAGCCCGTTCACAGATACGCAGTATTTT. Protein product: CASSIGDSPFTDTQYF.

The V and J genes are TRBV9 and TRBJ1-1; the D is unclear. The germline V gene has CDR1 SGDLS and CDR2 YYNGEE. The CDR3 loop spans 14 amino acids. V was trimmed by 1 base and J by 1 base, leaving 8 bases between them. The DNA of the CDR3 is TGTGCCAGCAGCGTAATTAGCGAGAACACTGAAGCTTTCTTT. Translation gives CASSVISENTEAFF.

The rearrangement links TRBV5-5 to TRBJ2-7; the match to TRBD2 covers 12 bases. Germline V gene data show CDR1 as SGHKS and CDR2 as YYEKEE (reference sequence). The CDR3 is 19 residues long. J gave up 1 base and V 2 bases, and 13 bases lay outside the gene matches. The DNA of the CDR3 is TGTGCCAGCAGCTTCCGACTAGCGGGAGTCTCGCTGGGATCCTACGAGCAGTACTTC. Protein sequence: CASSFRLAGVSLGSYEQYF.

This chain uses TRBV5-1 with TRBJ1-1; D may be TRBD1 (6 bases). V lost 0 bases and J lost 11, with 11 bases in between. The CDR3 totals 12 residues. The germline V gene encodes CDR1 SGHRS and CDR2 YFSETQ. The CDR3 nucleotides read TGCGCCAGCAGCTTGGAAGGGGGGAGGGCTTTCTTT. Its translation is CASSLEGGRAFF. The full variable domain, rest sourced from reference TRBV5-1 and TRBJ1-1, is KAGVTQTPRYLIKTRGQQVTLSCSPISGHRSVSWYQQTPGQGLQFLFEYFSETQRNKGNFPGRFSGRQFSNSRSEMNVSTLELGDSALYLCASSLEGGRAFFGQGTRLTVV.